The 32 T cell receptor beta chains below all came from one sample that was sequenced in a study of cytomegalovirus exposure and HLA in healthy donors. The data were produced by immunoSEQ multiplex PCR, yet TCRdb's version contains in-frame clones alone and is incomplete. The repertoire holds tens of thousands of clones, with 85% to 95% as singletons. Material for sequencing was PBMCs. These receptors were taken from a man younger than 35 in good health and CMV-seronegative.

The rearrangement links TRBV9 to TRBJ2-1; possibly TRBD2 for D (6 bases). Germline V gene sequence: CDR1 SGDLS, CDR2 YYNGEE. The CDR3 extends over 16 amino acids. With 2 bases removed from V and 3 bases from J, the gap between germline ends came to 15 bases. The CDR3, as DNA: TGTGCCAGCAGCGTTCCCGGGACTCTATTCTACAATGAGCAGTTCTTC. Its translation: CASSVPGTLFYNEQFF.

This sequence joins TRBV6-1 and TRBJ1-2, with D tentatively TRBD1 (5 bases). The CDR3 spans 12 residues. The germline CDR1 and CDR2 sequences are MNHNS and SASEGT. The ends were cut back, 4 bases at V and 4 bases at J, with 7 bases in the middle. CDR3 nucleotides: TGTGCCAGCAGTGGTCAGGGCTATGGCTACACCTTC. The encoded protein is CASSGQGYGYTF.

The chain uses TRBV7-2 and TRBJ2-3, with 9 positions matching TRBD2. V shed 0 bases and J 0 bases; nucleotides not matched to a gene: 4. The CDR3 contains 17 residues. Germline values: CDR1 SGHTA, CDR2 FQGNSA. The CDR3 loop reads CASSLAASGTSTDTQYF. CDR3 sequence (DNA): TGTGCCAGCAGCTTAGCAGCTAGCGGGACGAGCACAGATACGCAGTATTTT.

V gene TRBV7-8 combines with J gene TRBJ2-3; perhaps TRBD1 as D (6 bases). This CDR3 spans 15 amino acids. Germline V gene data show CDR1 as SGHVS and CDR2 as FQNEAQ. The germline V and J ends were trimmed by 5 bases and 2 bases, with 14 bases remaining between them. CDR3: CASSAKGHFTDTQYF. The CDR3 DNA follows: TGTGCCAGCAGCGCAAAGGGACATTTCACAGATACGCAGTATTTT.

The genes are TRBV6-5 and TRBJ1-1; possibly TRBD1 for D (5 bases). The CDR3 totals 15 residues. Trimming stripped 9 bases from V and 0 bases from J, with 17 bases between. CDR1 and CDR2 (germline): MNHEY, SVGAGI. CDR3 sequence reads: CASLNQGNMNTEAFF. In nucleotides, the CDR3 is TGTGCCAGTCTAAACCAGGGAAACATGAACACTGAAGCTTTCTTT.

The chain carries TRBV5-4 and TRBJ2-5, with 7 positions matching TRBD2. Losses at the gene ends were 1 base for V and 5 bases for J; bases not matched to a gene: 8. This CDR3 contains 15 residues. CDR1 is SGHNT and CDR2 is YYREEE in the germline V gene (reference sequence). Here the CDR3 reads CASSLRAGVVETQYF. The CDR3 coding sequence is TGTGCCAGCAGCTTGAGGGCGGGAGTGGTGGAGACCCAGTACTTC.

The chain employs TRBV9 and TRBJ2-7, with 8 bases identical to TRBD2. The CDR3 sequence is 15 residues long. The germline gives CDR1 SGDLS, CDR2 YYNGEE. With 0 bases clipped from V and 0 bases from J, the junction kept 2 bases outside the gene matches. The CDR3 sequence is CASSVDSGISYEQYF. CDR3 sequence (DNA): TGTGCCAGCAGCGTAGATAGCGGGATCTCCTACGAGCAGTACTTC.

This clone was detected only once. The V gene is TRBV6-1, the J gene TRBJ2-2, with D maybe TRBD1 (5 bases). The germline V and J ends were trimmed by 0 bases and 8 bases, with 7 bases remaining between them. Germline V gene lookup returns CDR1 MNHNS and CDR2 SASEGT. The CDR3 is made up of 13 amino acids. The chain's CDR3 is CASSEAGRGELFF. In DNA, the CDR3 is TGTGCCAGCAGTGAAGCGGGGCGTGGGGAGCTGTTTTTT.

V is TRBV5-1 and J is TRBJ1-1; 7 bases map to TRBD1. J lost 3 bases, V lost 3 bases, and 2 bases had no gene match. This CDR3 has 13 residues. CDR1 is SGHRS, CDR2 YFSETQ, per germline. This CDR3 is CASSYQGDTEAFF. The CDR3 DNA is TGCGCCAGCAGCTATCAGGGGGACACTGAAGCTTTCTTT. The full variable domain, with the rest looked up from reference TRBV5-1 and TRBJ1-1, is KAGVTQTPRYLIKTRGQQVTLSCSPISGHRSVSWYQQTPGQGLQFLFEYFSETQRNKGNFPGRFSGRQFSNSRSEMNVSTLELGDSALYLCASSYQGDTEAFFGQGTRLTVV.

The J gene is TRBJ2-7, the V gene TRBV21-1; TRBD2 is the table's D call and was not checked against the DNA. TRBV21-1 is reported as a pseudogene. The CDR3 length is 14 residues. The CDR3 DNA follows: TGTGCCAGCAGCAAATGTAGTGATACCTACGAGCAGTACTTC. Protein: CASSKCSDTYEQYF.

The CDR3 loop is CASRHQEVGDYEQYF. CDR3 in DNA: TGTGCCAGCAGACATCAAGAGGTTGGCGACTACGAGCAGTACTTC. The chain combines TRBV6-5 with TRBJ2-7; D call uncertain. This CDR3 comprises 15 residues. Germline lookup yields CDR1 MNHEY and CDR2 SVGAGI. V lost 6 bases and J 3 bases, leaving 18 bases between the germline ends.

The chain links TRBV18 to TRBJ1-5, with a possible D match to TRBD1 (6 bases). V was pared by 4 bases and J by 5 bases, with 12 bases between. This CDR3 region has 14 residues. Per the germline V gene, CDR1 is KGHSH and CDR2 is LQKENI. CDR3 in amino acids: CASSLNRDDQPQHF. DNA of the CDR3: TGTGCCAGCTCACTCAACAGGGACGATCAGCCCCAGCATTTT.

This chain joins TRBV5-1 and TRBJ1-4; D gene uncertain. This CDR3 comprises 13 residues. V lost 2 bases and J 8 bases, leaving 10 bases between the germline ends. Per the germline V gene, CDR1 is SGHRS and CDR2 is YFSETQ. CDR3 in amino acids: CASSFTGKEKLFF. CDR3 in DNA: TGCGCCAGCAGCTTCACCGGGAAGGAAAAACTGTTTTTT.

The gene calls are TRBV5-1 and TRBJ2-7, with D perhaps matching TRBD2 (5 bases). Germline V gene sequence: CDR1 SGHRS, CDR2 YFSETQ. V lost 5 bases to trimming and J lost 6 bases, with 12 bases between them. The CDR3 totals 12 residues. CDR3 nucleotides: TGCGCCAGCAGGCCCGGGGTGGGCGAGCAGTACTTC. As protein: CASRPGVGEQYF.

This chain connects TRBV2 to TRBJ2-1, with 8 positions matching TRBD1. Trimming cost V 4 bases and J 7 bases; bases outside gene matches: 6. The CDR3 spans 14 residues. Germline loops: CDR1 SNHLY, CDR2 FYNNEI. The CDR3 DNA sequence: TGTGCCAGCAGTGGCCAGGGGGCGAGGAATGAGCAGTTCTTC. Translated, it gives CASSGQGARNEQFF. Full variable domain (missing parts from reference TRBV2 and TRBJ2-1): EPEVTQTPSHQVTQMGQEVILRCVPISNHLYFYWYRQILGQKVEFLVSFYNNEISEKSEIFDDQFSVERPDGSNFTLKIRSTKLEDSAMYFCASSGQGARNEQFFGPGTRLTVL.

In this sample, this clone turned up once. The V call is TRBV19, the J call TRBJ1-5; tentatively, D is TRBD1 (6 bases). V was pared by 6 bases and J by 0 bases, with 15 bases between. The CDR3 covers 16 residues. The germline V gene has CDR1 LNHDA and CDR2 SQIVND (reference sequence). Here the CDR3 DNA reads TGTGCCAGTAGCAATTCCGGACAGTATAGCAATCAGCCCCAGCATTTT. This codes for CASSNSGQYSNQPQHF.

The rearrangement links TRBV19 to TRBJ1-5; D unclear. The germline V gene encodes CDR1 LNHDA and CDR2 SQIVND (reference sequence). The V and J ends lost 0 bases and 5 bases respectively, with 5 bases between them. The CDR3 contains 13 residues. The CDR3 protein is CASSIDSDQPQHF. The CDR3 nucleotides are TGTGCCAGTAGTATAGATTCTGATCAGCCCCAGCATTTT. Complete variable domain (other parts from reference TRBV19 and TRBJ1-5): DGGITQSPKYLFRKEGQNVTLSCEQNLNHDAMYWYRQDPGQGLRLIYYSQIVNDFQKGDIAEGYSVSREKKESFPLTVTSAQKNPTAFYLCASSIDSDQPQHFGDGTRLSIL.

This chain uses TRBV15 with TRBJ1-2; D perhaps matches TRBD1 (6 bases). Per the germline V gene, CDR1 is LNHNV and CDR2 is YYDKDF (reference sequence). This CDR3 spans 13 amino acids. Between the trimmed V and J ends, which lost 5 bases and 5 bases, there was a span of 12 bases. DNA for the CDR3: TGTGCCACCAGCGGGGGGGCGCGTTATGGCTACACCTTC. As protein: CATSGGARYGYTF.

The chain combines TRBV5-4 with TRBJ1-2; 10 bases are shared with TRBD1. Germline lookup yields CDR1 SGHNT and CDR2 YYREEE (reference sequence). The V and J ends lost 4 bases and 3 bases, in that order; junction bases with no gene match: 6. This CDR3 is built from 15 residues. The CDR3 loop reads CASSPRTGGDYGYTF. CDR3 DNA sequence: TGTGCCAGCAGCCCTCGGACAGGGGGGGACTATGGCTACACCTTC.

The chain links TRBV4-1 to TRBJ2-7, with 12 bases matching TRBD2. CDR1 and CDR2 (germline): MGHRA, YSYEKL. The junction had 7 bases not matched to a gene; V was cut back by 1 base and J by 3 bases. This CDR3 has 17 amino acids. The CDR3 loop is CASSQAPTSGGFYEQYF. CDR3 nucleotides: TGCGCCAGCAGCCAAGCCCCGACTAGCGGGGGCTTCTACGAGCAGTACTTC.

The chain's CDR3 is CASSLERGTGNTIYF. The CDR3 DNA reads TGTGCCAGCAGCTTAGAAAGGGGAACTGGAAACACCATATATTTT. The chain combines TRBV11-2 with TRBJ1-3; D possibly corresponds to TRBD1 (5 bases). This CDR3 comprises 15 residues. Between the trimmed V and J ends, which lost 0 bases and 2 bases, there was a span of 8 bases. Germline CDR1 reads SGHAT; CDR2 reads FQNNGV.

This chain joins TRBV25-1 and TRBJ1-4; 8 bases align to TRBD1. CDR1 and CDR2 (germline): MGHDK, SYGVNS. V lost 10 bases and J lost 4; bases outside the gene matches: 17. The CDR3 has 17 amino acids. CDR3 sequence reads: CATSLGQGGESNEKLFF. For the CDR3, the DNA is TGTGCCACCTCGCTCGGACAGGGAGGTGAGAGTAATGAAAAACTGTTTTTT.

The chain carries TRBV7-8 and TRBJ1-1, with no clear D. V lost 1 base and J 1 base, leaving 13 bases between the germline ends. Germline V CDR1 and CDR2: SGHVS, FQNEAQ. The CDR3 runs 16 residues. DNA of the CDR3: TGTGCCAGCAGCTTAGGGGTCGGGAGAGCGAACACTGAAGCTTTCTTT. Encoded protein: CASSLGVGRANTEAFF.

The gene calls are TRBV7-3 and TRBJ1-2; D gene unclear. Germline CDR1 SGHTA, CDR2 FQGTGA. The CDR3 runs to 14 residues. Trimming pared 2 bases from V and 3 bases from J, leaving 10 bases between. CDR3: CASSLDYNDYGYTF. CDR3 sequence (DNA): TGTGCCAGCAGCTTAGACTACAACGACTATGGCTACACCTTC.

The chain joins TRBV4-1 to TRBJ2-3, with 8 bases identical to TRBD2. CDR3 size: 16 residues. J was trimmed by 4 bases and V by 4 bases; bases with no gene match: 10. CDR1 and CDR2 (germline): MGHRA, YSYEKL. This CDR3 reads CASSRNKAGVADTQYF. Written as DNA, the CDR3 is TGCGCCAGCAGCCGAAACAAAGCGGGAGTCGCAGATACGCAGTATTTT.

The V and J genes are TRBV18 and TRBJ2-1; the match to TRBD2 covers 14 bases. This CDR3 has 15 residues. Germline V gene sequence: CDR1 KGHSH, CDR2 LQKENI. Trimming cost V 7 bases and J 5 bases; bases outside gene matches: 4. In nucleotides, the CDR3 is TGTGCCAGCTACTGGACTAGCGGGAGGAACAATGAGCAGTTCTTC. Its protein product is CASYWTSGRNNEQFF.

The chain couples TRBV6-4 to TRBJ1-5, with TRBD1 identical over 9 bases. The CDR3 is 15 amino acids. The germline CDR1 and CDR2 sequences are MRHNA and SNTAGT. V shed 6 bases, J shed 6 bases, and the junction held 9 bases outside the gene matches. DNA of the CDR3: TGTGCCAGCAGCCCGACAGGGGGGTCAGGTCAGCCCCAGCATTTT. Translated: CASSPTGGSGQPQHF.

CDR3: CASSWRTGERYEQYF. The DNA for the CDR3 is TGTGCCAGCAGTTGGAGGACAGGGGAACGCTACGAGCAGTACTTC. The chain employs TRBV6-6 and TRBJ2-7, with TRBD1 matching 9 bases. V lost 4 bases, J lost 3 bases, and 7 bases stayed unmatched. The CDR3 contains 15 residues. Germline V gene lookup returns CDR1 MNHNY and CDR2 SVGAGI (reference sequence).

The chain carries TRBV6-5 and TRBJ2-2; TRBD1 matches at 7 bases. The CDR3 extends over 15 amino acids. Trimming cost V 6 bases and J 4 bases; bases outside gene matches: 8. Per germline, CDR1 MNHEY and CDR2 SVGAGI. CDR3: CASSMTGLGTGELFF. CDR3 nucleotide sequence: TGTGCCAGCAGCATGACAGGGTTAGGCACCGGGGAGCTGTTTTTT.

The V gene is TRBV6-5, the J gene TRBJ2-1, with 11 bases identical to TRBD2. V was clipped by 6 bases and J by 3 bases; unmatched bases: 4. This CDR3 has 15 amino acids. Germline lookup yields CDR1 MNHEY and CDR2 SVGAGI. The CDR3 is CASSRSGGDYNEQFF. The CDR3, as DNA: TGTGCCAGCAGCCGTAGCGGGGGGGACTACAATGAGCAGTTCTTC.

The CDR3 DNA is TGTGCCAGCAGATTTTGGGCAGGGGGAAATGAAAAACTGTTTTTT. Amino acid sequence: CASRFWAGGNEKLFF. The gene calls are TRBV6-5 and TRBJ1-4, with 7 bases lining up with TRBD1. CDR1 and CDR2 (germline): MNHEY, SVGAGI. CDR3 length: 15 amino acids. Germline trimming cut 6 bases from V and 5 bases from J; bases unmatched to any gene: 9.

Written as DNA, the CDR3 is TGCGCCAGCAGCCAAAGAGACGGACAGGATCACACCGGGGAGCTGTTTTTT. Protein sequence: CASSQRDGQDHTGELFF. The V gene is TRBV4-3, the J gene TRBJ2-2, with 7 bases matching TRBD1. CDR3 length: 17 residues. The trim removed 2 bases at V and 3 bases at J, leaving 9 bases unmatched. Germline lookup yields CDR1 LGHNA and CDR2 YSLEER.